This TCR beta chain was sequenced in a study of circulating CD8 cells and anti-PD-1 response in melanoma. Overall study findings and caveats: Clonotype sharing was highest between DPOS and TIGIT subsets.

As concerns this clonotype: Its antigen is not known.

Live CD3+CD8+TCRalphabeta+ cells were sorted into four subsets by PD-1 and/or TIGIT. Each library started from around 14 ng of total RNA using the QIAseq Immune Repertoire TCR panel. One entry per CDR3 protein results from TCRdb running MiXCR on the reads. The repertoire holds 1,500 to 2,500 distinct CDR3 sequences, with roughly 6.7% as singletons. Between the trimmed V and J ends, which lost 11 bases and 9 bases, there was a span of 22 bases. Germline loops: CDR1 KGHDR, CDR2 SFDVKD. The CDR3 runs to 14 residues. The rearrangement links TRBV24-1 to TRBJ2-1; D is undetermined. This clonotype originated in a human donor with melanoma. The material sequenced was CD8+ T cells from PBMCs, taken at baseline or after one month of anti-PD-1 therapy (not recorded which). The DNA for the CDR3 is TGTGCCAGTAGTACACCCAGCGTTTTGGGTGAGCAGTTCTTC. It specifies CASSTPSVLGEQFF.